A single T cell receptor (beta chain) is shown here with its context. Its antigen target is currently unknown. Per-base qualities were not stored, and no clone one base away is much larger. CDR1 is given as LNHNV and CDR2 as YYDKDF, both from the germline V gene (reference sequence). Its CDR3 holds 16 amino acids, cysteine through phenylalanine. Solely the CDR3 DNA is kept, with 48 bases framed from the first base. Relative to germline, V is missing 0 bases and J is missing 5 bases, with 6 bases of the junction outside any gene match. The sample belongs to a study of blood T cell repertoires in COVID-19 (dated by TCRdb to the early 2020s). Background on the whole study: Samples covering the acute and convalescent phases of COVID-19 were provided by collaborators in the United States, Italy and Spain. The prospective study material was composed of cDNA or gDNA derived from T cells, B-cell-depleted T cells, or PBMCs. The dataset comprised deeply sampled blood TCRbeta repertoires from subjects exposed to, actively infected with, or recovered from COVID-19. The repertoires were released in a freely available public database intended as a resource for research on the immune response to SARS-CoV-2. Samples were obtained from the ongoing ImmuneRACE study (first 160 participants) and from about 1,300 subjects provided by 6 global collaborators. The sample metadata nearly always contained a de-identified subject ID, COVID-19 status, age in years and sex. Where available, HLA class I and class II types were taken from metadata supplied by the sample provider and were not determined by assay-based typing. General conclusions and limits of the study: The amount of clinical and demographic metadata varied by source and participant and was provided uncurated.

In Seattle, one collaborating source enrolled patients while the infection was active and tracked those patients longitudinally over the course of disease. Collaborating institutions collected whole blood in K2EDTA tubes following their own protocols. For TCRbeta analysis, collaborator samples were shipped as frozen whole blood, as isolated PBMCs, or as DNA extracted from either sample type. TCRbeta CDR3 regions were amplified from genomic DNA by means of the immunoSEQ Assay, a bias-controlled multiplex PCR. The original methods were these. The number of nucleated cells in each sample was estimated by amplification of reference gene primers within the assay. To quantify the absolute abundance of each unique TCRbeta CDR3 rearrangement, sequence reads were collapsed and filtered. Productive Simpson clonality was computed per sample as the square root of Simpson's diversity index over productive rearrangements. Held by TCRdb, this immuneACCESS table contains in-frame sequences only and omits some clones. Under half of the omission traces to an unresolved V gene where checked; the cause of the rest is unknown. For V, J and clone size, that table is used; D and trimming come from the DNA. This sample gives over 250,000 clones in total; approximately 88% of them show up just once. The ten largest clones represent 10% of the sample.

Recombination linked TRBV15 to TRBJ1-2, with TRBD1 matching 10 junction bases. Sequenced input: peripheral blood. This clonotype originated in a woman aged 70-85 years with COVID-19, enrolled during active disease. The nucleotides are TGTGCCACCAGCAGAGATTATTTGGGACAGGGGTATGGCTACACCTTC. This encodes CATSRDYLGQGYGYTF.